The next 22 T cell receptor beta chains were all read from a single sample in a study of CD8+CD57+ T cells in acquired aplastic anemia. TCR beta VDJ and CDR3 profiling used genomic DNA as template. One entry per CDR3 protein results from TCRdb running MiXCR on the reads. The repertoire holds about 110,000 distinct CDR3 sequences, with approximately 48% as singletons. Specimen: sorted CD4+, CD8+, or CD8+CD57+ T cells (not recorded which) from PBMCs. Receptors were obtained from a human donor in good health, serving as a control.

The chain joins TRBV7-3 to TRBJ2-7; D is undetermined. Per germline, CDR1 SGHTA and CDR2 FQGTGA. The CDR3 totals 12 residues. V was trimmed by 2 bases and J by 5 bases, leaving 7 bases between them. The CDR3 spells CASSLLPHEQYF. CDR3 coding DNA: TGTGCCAGCAGCTTATTGCCCCACGAGCAGTACTTC.

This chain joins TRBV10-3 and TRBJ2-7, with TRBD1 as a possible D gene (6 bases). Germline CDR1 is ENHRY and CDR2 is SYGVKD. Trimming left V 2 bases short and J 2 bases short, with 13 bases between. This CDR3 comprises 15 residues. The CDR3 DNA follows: TGTGCCATCAGTGAGGTGGGGACACAAACCTACGAGCAGTACTTC. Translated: CAISEVGTQTYEQYF.

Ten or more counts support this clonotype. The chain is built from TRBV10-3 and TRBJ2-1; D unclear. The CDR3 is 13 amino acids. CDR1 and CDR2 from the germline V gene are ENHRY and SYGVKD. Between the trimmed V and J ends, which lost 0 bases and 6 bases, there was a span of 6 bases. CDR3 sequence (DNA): TGTGCCATCAGTGAGTCTGTGGGCAATGAGCAGTTCTTC. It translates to CAISESVGNEQFF.

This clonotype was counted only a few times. CDR3 bases: TGTGCCACCAGTGCAGGGACCTACGAGCAGTACTTC. It is translated as CATSAGTYEQYF. V is TRBV24-1 and J is TRBJ2-7; TRBD1 is a possible D gene (5 bases). CDR3 length equals 12 residues. The germline gives CDR1 KGHDR, CDR2 SFDVKD. V was shortened by 5 bases and J by 2 bases, with 6 bases between the two germline ends.

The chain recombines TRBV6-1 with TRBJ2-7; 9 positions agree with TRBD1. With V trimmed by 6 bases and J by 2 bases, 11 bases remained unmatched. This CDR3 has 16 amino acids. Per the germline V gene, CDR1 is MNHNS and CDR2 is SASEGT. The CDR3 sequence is CASSVADRGSTYEQYF. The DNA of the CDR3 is TGTGCCAGCAGCGTAGCTGACAGGGGGTCAACCTACGAGCAGTACTTC.

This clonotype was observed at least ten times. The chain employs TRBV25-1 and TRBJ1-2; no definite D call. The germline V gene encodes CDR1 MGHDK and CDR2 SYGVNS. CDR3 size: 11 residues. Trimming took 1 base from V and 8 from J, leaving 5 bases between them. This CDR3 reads CASSESYGYTF. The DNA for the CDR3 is TGTGCCAGCAGTGAATCTTACGGCTACACCTTC.

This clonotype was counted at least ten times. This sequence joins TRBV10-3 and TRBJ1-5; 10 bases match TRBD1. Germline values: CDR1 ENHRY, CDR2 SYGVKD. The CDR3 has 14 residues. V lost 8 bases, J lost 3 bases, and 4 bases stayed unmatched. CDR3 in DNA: TGTGCCATCGGGACAGGGGACTCCAATCAGCCCCAGCATTTT. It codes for CAIGTGDSNQPQHF.

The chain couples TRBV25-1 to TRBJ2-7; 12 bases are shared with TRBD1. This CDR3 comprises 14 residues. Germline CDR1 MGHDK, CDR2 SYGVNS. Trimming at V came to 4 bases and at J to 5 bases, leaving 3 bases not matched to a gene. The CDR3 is CASSGDRGLNEQYF. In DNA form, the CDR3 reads TGTGCCAGCAGTGGGGACAGGGGGCTGAACGAGCAGTACTTC.

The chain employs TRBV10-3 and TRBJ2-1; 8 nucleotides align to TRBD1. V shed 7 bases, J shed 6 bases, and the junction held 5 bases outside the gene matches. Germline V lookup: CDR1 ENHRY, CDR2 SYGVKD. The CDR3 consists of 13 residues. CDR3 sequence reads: CAIKKQGGNEQFF. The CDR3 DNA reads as TGTGCCATCAAAAAACAGGGGGGCAATGAGCAGTTCTTC.

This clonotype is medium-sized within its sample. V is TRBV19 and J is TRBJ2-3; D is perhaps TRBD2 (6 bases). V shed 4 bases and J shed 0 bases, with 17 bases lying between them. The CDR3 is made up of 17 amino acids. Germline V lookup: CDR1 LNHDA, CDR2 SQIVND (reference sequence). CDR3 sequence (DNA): TGTGCCAGTAGTACTTACCGACTAGTCTTTAGCACAGATACGCAGTATTTT. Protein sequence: CASSTYRLVFSTDTQYF.

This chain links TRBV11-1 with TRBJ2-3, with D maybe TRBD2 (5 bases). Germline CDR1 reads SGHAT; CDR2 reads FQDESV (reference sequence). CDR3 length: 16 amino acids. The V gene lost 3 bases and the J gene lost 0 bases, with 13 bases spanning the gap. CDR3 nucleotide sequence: TGTGCCAGCAGCTTGGTGGCGGGTTCTAGCACAGATACGCAGTATTTT. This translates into CASSLVAGSSTDTQYF.

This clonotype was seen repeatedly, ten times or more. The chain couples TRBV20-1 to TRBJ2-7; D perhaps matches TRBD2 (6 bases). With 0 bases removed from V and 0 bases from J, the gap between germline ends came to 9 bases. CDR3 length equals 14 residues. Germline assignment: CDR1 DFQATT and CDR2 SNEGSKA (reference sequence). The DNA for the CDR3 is TGCAGTGCTAGAGACCGGGGGAACTCCTACGAGCAGTACTTC. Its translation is CSARDRGNSYEQYF.

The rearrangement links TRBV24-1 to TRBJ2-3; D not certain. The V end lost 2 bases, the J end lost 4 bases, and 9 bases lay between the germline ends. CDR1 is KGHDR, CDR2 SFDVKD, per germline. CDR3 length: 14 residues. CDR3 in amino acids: CATSDSGRADTQYF. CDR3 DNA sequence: TGTGCCACCAGTGATTCCGGGCGCGCAGATACGCAGTATTTT.

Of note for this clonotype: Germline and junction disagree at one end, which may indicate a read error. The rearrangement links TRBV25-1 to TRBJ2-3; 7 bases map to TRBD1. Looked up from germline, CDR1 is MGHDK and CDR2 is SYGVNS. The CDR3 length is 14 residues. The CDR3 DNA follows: TGTGCCATCAGTGTGGGTGACAGGGTCGATACGCAGTATTTT. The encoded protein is CAISVGDRVDTQYF. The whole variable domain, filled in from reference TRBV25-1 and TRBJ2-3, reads EADIYQTPRYLVIGTGKKITLECSQTMGHDKMYWYQQDPGMELHLIHYSYGVNSTEKGDLSSESTVSRIRTEHFPLTLESARPSHTSQYLCAISVGDRVDTQYFGPGTRLTVL.

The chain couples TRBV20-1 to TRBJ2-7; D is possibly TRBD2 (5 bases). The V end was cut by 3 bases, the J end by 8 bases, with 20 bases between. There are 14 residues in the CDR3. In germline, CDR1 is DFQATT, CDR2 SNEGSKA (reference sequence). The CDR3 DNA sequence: TGCAGTGCTAGCATGGGCGGGCGGTCTACGAAGCAGTACTTC. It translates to CSASMGGRSTKQYF.

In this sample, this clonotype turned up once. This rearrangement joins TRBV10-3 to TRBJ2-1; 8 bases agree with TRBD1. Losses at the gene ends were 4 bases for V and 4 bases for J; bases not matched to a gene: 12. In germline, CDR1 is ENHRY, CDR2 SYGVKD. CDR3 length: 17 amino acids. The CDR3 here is CAISVSGGRSLYNEQFF. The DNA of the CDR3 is TGTGCCATCAGTGTATCAGGGGGCCGATCCCTTTACAATGAGCAGTTCTTC.

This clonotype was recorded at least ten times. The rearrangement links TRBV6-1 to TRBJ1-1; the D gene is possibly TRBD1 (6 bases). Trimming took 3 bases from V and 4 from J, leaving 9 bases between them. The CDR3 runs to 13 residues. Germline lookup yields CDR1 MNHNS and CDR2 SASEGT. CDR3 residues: CASSDQGSTEAFF. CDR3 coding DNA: TGTGCCAGCAGTGACCAGGGGAGCACTGAAGCTTTCTTT.

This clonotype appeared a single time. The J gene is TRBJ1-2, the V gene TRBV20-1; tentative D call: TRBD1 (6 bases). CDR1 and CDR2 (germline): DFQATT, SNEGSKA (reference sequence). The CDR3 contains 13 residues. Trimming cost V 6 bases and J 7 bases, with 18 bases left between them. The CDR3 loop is CSASVDRRGGYTF. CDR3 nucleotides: TGCAGTGCCAGCGTCGACAGGAGAGGTGGCTACACCTTC.

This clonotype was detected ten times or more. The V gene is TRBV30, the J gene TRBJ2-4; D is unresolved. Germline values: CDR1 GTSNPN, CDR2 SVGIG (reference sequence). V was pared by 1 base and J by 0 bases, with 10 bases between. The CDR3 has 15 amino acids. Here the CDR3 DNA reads TGTGCCTGGAGTGATATGGAGTTAGCCAAAAACATTCAGTACTTC. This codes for CAWSDMELAKNIQYF.

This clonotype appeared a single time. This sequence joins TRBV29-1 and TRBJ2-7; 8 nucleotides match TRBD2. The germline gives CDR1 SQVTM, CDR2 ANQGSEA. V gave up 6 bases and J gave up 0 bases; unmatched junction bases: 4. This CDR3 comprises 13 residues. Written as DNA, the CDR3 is TGCAGCGTCAGGAGCGGGAGCTCCTACGAGCAGTACTTC. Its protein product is CSVRSGSSYEQYF.

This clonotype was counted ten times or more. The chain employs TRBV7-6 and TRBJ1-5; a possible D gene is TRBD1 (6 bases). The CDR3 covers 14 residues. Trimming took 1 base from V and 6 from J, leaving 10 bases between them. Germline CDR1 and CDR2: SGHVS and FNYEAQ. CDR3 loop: CASSLEGERQPQHF. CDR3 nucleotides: TGTGCCAGCAGCTTAGAGGGGGAACGTCAGCCCCAGCATTTT. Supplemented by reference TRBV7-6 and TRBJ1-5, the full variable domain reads GAGVSQSPRYKVTKRGQDVALRCDPISGHVSLYWYRQALGQGPEFLTYFNYEAQQDKSGLPNDRFSAERPEGSISTLTIQRTEQRDSAMYRCASSLEGERQPQHFGDGTRLSIL.

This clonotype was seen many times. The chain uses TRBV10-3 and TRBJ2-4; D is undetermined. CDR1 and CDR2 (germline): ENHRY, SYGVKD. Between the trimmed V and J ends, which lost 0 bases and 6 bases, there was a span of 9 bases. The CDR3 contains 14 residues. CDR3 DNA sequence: TGTGCCATCAGTGAGTCGGAAGGATCAAACATTCAGTACTTC. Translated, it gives CAISESEGSNIQYF.